This is a list of T cell receptor beta chains from one sample in a study of CD8+CD57+ T cells in acquired aplastic anemia. One entry per CDR3 protein, called by TCRdb with MiXCR from the reads. The sample has about 190,000 distinct CDR3 sequences, approximately 52% seen once. The specimen sequenced was sorted CD4+, CD8+, or CD8+CD57+ T cells (not recorded which) from PBMCs. Receptors originate from a human donor in good health, serving as a control. The CDR3 runs from the conserved cysteine through the conserved F or W. Fields, in order: V gene, CDR3 length, J gene, clone size, D gene, CDR3 DNA, CDR3 protein. The D gene is left open where the match is weak. Clone size is shown for a subset of rows, as once, few, many or a class of expanded clone.

V: TRBV25-1
length: 17
J: TRBJ1-6
size: -
D: -
DNA: TGTGCCAGCAGTGAACCACAGAACACGGCCTATAATTCACCCCTCCACTTT
CDR3: CASSEPQNTAYNSPLHF

V: TRBV5-1
length: 18
J: TRBJ2-3
size: -
D: TRBD1
DNA: TGCGCCAGCAGCTTGGGACAGGGGGCAGATTCTAGCACAGATACGCAGTATTTT
CDR3: CASSLGQGADSSTDTQYF

V: TRBV2
length: 17
J: TRBJ2-5
size: -
D: -
DNA: TGTGCCAGCAGTTCACAGGGTGGCTTGGGGGGTAGAGGGACCCAGTACTTC
CDR3: CASSSQGGLGGRGTQYF

V: TRBV10-1
length: 16
J: TRBJ2-5
size: -
D: TRBD2
DNA: TGCGCCAGATTGACTAGCGGGGGGGGCCACCAAGAGACCCAGTACTTC
CDR3: CARLTSGGGHQETQYF

V: TRBV2
length: 18
J: TRBJ2-1
size: -
D: TRBD2
DNA: TGTGCCAGCAGTGGTGCCCTAGCGGGGGCCAATAACTACAATGAGCAGTTCTTC
CDR3: CASSGALAGANNYNEQFF

V: TRBV6-2/TRBV6-3
length: 17
J: TRBJ1-1
size: -
D: -
DNA: TGTGCCAGCAGTTACGCCGCGGGGTACCCTATGAACACTGAAGCTTTCTTT
CDR3: CASSYAAGYPMNTEAFF

V: TRBV7-3
length: 14
J: TRBJ2-5
size: -
D: TRBD2
DNA: TGTGCTAGCAGCTCCGGGACTAGCGGGGAGACCCAGTACTTC
CDR3: CASSSGTSGETQYF

V: TRBV11-2
length: 12
J: TRBJ2-5
size: -
D: -
DNA: TGTGCCAGCAGCTTAGGTGCGGAGACCCAGTACTTC
CDR3: CASSLGAETQYF

V: TRBV19
length: 13
J: TRBJ1-2
size: -
D: -
DNA: TGTGCCAGTAGTATTAAGGATATCAGAGACTACACCTTC
CDR3: CASSIKDIRDYTF

V: TRBV6-5
length: 12
J: TRBJ2-7
size: many
D: TRBD1
DNA: TGTGCCAGCAGGGACAGGGGCTACGAGCAGTACTTC
CDR3: CASRDRGYEQYF

V: TRBV7-6
length: 13
J: TRBJ1-5
size: -
D: -
DNA: TGTGCCAGCAGCTTAGGGCAGGGAGGGCCCCAGCATTTT
CDR3: CASSLGQGGPQHF

V: TRBV7-3
length: 14
J: TRBJ2-3
size: few
D: TRBD2
DNA: TGTGCCAGCAGCGTTAGCGGGAGAGTTGATACGCAGTATTTT
CDR3: CASSVSGRVDTQYF

V: TRBV4-2
length: 15
J: TRBJ2-7
size: many
D: TRBD2
DNA: TGTGCCAGCAGCCAAGTCGGCGGGGGTTCCTACGAGCAGTACTTC
CDR3: CASSQVGGGSYEQYF

V: TRBV20-1
length: 12
J: TRBJ2-5
size: once
D: -
DNA: TGCAGTGCTAACGAGGGGCAGGAGACCCAGTACTTC
CDR3: CSANEGQETQYF

V: TRBV7-9
length: 16
J: TRBJ1-1
size: few
D: -
DNA: TGTGCCAGCAGCGTAAGGGGAATCGTGACCCATGTTGAGGCTTTCTTT
CDR3: CASSVRGIVTHVEAFF

V: TRBV25-1
length: 15
J: TRBJ2-7
size: -
D: TRBD1
DNA: TGTGCCAGCAGTATAACCGGGACAGGGGACCACGAGCAGTACTTC
CDR3: CASSITGTGDHEQYF

V: TRBV12-3/TRBV12-4
length: 14
J: TRBJ2-3
size: many
D: -
DNA: TGTGCCAGCAGTTTTAGCGGACCCACAGATACGCAGTATTTT
CDR3: CASSFSGPTDTQYF

V: TRBV20-1
length: 11
J: TRBJ1-2
size: -
D: -
DNA: TGCAGTGTATTGTCTGTAGATGGCTACACCTTC
CDR3: CSVLSVDGYTF

V: TRBV2
length: 13
J: TRBJ1-6
size: -
D: -
DNA: TGTGCCAGCAGTGTGGGGGGCTATTCACCCCTCCACTTT
CDR3: CASSVGGYSPLHF

V: TRBV10-2
length: 13
J: TRBJ2-7
size: -
D: -
DNA: TGCGCCAGCAACGCCGGGACATTCCGCGAGCAGTACTTC
CDR3: CASNAGTFREQYF

V: TRBV20-1
length: 15
J: TRBJ1-1
size: -
D: -
DNA: TGCAGTGCTAGAGATCCTCGCCAGGGAGACACTGAAGCTTTCTTT
CDR3: CSARDPRQGDTEAFF

V: TRBV5-1
length: 16
J: TRBJ2-3
size: many
D: -
DNA: TGCGCCAGCAGCTTCCAGCCAGTCCAGAGCACAGATACGCAGTATTTT
CDR3: CASSFQPVQSTDTQYF

V: TRBV2
length: 15
J: TRBJ1-2
size: -
D: -
DNA: TGTGCCAGCAGTGGGGGCAATGAGCAGTTCTATGGCTACACCTTC
CDR3: CASSGGNEQFYGYTF

V: TRBV7-9
length: 16
J: TRBJ2-1
size: many
D: TRBD2
DNA: TGTGCCAGCAGCTTAGCGCCACTAGCGGGGGGGAATGAGCAGTTCTTC
CDR3: CASSLAPLAGGNEQFF

V: TRBV24-1
length: 19
J: TRBJ2-1
size: many
D: TRBD2
DNA: TGTGCCACCAGTGATCTTACTAGCGGGGGGGTCCTCTCCTACAATGAGCAGTTCTTC
CDR3: CATSDLTSGGVLSYNEQFF

V: TRBV5-8
length: 14
J: TRBJ1-2
size: -
D: -
DNA: TGTGCCAGCAGCTTCGTAGGAAGCGGTATGGACTACACCTTC
CDR3: CASSFVGSGMDYTF

V: TRBV10-2
length: 16
J: TRBJ2-7
size: once
D: TRBD1
DNA: TGCGCCAGCAACGCCAGTGGACAGGCAAACTCCTACGAGCAGTACTTC
CDR3: CASNASGQANSYEQYF

V: TRBV19
length: 14
J: TRBJ2-3
size: many
D: -
DNA: TGTGCCAGTAGTAAAGACTGGACGACAGATACGCAGTATTTT
CDR3: CASSKDWTTDTQYF

V: TRBV5-6
length: 15
J: TRBJ1-6
size: -
D: -
DNA: TGTGCCAGCAGCTTGGACCTTCTGGGTGGTTCACCCCTCCACTTT
CDR3: CASSLDLLGGSPLHF

V: TRBV19
length: 15
J: TRBJ1-4
size: -
D: TRBD1
DNA: TGTGCCAGTACCACGGGACAGGCGACAGATGAAAAACTGTTTTTT
CDR3: CASTTGQATDEKLFF

V: TRBV7-2
length: 13
J: TRBJ2-1
size: many
D: -
DNA: TGTGCCAGCAGCTTAGGGGGGTGGGATGAGCAGTTCTTC
CDR3: CASSLGGWDEQFF

V: TRBV7-3
length: 12
J: TRBJ1-1
size: -
D: TRBD1
DNA: TGTGCCAGCAGCATAACAGGGGCTGAAGCTTTCTTT
CDR3: CASSITGAEAFF

V: TRBV24-1
length: 12
J: TRBJ2-1
size: -
D: -
DNA: TGTGCCACCAGCTCGAGTTACAATGAGCAGTTCTTC
CDR3: CATSSSYNEQFF

V: TRBV15
length: 15
J: TRBJ2-3
size: -
D: TRBD1
DNA: TGTGCCACCAGCAGGGGGACAGGCTCCACAGATACGCAGTATTTT
CDR3: CATSRGTGSTDTQYF

V: TRBV7-8
length: 18
J: TRBJ1-3
size: many
D: -
DNA: TGTGCCAGCAGCTTAAGGGTCCCCTCGACAGGCTCTGGAAACACCATATATTTT
CDR3: CASSLRVPSTGSGNTIYF

V: TRBV27
length: 14
J: TRBJ2-7
size: -
D: TRBD1
DNA: TGTGCCAGCAGTTTCCGGGACAGAGCCTACGAGCAGTACTTC
CDR3: CASSFRDRAYEQYF

V: TRBV20-1
length: 16
J: TRBJ1-5
size: -
D: -
DNA: TGCAGTGCTAGAAAAGGACTAGCGGGCTACAATGAGCCCCAGCATTTT
CDR3: CSARKGLAGYNEPQHF

V: TRBV7-3
length: 15
J: TRBJ1-2
size: many
D: -
DNA: TGTGCCAGCAGCTTAGCTGGGGGGCCTAACTATGGCTACACCTTC
CDR3: CASSLAGGPNYGYTF

V: TRBV5-4
length: 13
J: TRBJ1-3
size: many
D: TRBD1
DNA: TGTGCCAGCAGATCACAGGGGAGTAACACCATATATTTT
CDR3: CASRSQGSNTIYF

V: TRBV19
length: 15
J: TRBJ2-5
size: many
D: TRBD2
DNA: TGTGCCAGTAGTATGGGACTAGCGGGCCAAGAGACCCAGTACTTC
CDR3: CASSMGLAGQETQYF

V: TRBV7-9
length: 13
J: TRBJ2-1
size: -
D: -
DNA: TGTGCCAGCAGTCCGGCTAACCCGACAGAGCAGTTCTTC
CDR3: CASSPANPTEQFF

V: TRBV7-2
length: 12
J: TRBJ2-2
size: once
D: -
DNA: TGTGCCAGCAGCACATACGCCGGGGGGCTGTTTTTT
CDR3: CASSTYAGGLFF

V: TRBV6-2/TRBV6-3
length: 15
J: TRBJ2-7
size: -
D: TRBD1
DNA: TGTGCTAGAGGGAGGGACAGGGGACACTCCTACGAGCAGTACTTC
CDR3: CARGRDRGHSYEQYF

V: TRBV27
length: 16
J: TRBJ1-1
size: few
D: -
DNA: TGTGCCAGCAGTACGCGGAGGGCGGGGGGGAACACTGAAGCTTTCTTT
CDR3: CASSTRRAGGNTEAFF

V: TRBV4-1
length: 18
J: TRBJ1-5
size: many
D: -
DNA: TGCGCCAGCAGCACCAGGGGACTCTCACAGGGCCCCAATCAGCCCCAGCATTTT
CDR3: CASSTRGLSQGPNQPQHF

V: TRBV20-1
length: 14
J: TRBJ1-1
size: -
D: -
DNA: TGCAGTGCACCCGACCTTGGAGTACGCACTGAAGCTTTCTTT
CDR3: CSAPDLGVRTEAFF

V: TRBV18
length: 14
J: TRBJ2-7
size: -
D: -
DNA: TGTGCCAGCTCACCACCGACAGTCCCCTACGAGCAGTACTTC
CDR3: CASSPPTVPYEQYF

V: TRBV7-9
length: 13
J: TRBJ1-2
size: once
D: -
DNA: TGTGCCAGCAGCCTCGAAACTCAGAATGGCTACACCTTC
CDR3: CASSLETQNGYTF

V: TRBV2
length: 15
J: TRBJ2-1
size: many
D: TRBD2
DNA: TGTGCCACCATGTTAGCGGGCCACTCCTACAATGAGCAGTTCTTC
CDR3: CATMLAGHSYNEQFF

V: TRBV27
length: 15
J: TRBJ1-1
size: few
D: TRBD1
DNA: TGTGCCAGCAGGCTCATGGGACAGGGTGGTACTGAAGCTTTCTTT
CDR3: CASRLMGQGGTEAFF

V: TRBV15
length: 15
J: TRBJ1-2
size: -
D: -
DNA: TGTGCCACCAGCAGAGAGTCCCAGAACAACTATGGCTACACCTTC
CDR3: CATSRESQNNYGYTF

V: TRBV29-1
length: 18
J: TRBJ2-1
size: -
D: TRBD2
DNA: TGCAGCGTTGAAGGACTAGCGGGGGCTACGAGCTCCTACAATGAGCAGTTCTTC
CDR3: CSVEGLAGATSSYNEQFF

V: TRBV6-1
length: 10
J: TRBJ2-1
size: -
D: -
DNA: TGTGCCAGCAGTGAACGGCAGCAGTTCTTC
CDR3: CASSERQQFF

V: TRBV7-9
length: 15
J: TRBJ2-5
size: -
D: TRBD2
DNA: TGTGCCAGCAGCCGGCAGCGGGGGGGCCGGGAGACCCAGTACTTC
CDR3: CASSRQRGGRETQYF